These 9 T cell receptor beta chains were sequenced from one sample in a study of a mutant IDH1 vaccine in newly diagnosed glioma. Which antigens these TCRs recognize remains unknown. Time point here: week 47, end of study. In every dose of vaccine, 300 ug of mutant IDH1 20-mer peptide was given alongside topical imiquimod. The protocol was immunoSEQ multiplex PCR, while the TCRdb copy is restricted to in-frame clones and leaves out a portion. Among some 49,000 clones, roughly 72% were seen once, and the ten largest hold around 4.7%. The material was PBMCs, obtained from a glioma patient whose treatment included an IDH1 peptide vaccine. The receptors were gathered from a woman in her 40s with glioma. Some clones in this sample may be carry-over from other donors' samples.

This clone was counted ten times or more. CDR3: CASSVTEYQPQHF. The CDR3 nucleotides are TGTGCCAGTAGTGTTACAGAATATCAGCCCCAGCATTTT. This sequence joins TRBV19 and TRBJ1-5; D remains unclear. This CDR3 region has 13 residues. Trimming removed 5 bases at V and 5 bases at J, with 10 bases between. Per the germline V gene, CDR1 is LNHDA and CDR2 is SQIVND (reference sequence).

The CDR3 region is CASSYGWSTVDTPTDTQYF. CDR3 nucleotide sequence: TGTGCCAGCTCATATGGGTGGTCTACCGTAGACACCCCCACAGATACGCAGTATTTT. The chain employs TRBV18 and TRBJ2-3, with D unresolved. This CDR3 is 19 amino acids long. Germline V gene sequence: CDR1 KGHSH, CDR2 LQKENI. With 5 bases removed from V and 2 bases from J, the gap between germline ends came to 26 bases.

DNA of the CDR3: TGTGCCTGGAGTGTGGGGGTCTACGAGCAGTACTTC. This codes for CAWSVGVYEQYF. V is TRBV30 and J is TRBJ2-7; D may correspond to TRBD1 or TRBD2 (5 bases each). CDR1 GTSNPN and CDR2 SVGIG come from the germline V gene (reference sequence). The CDR3 has 12 residues. V was pared by 0 bases and J by 3 bases, with 6 bases between.

This chain links TRBV9 with TRBJ2-1; D uncertain. CDR1 SGDLS and CDR2 YYNGEE come from the germline V gene. CDR3 length: 13 residues. Trimming pared 0 bases from V and 4 bases from J, leaving 5 bases between. The CDR3 here is CASSVARYNEQFF. CDR3 coding DNA: TGTGCCAGCAGCGTAGCACGATACAATGAGCAGTTCTTC.

This clone occurred once. The J gene is TRBJ2-7, the V gene TRBV2; 9 nucleotides agree with TRBD1. Per germline, CDR1 SNHLY and CDR2 FYNNEI. CDR3 length: 13 amino acids. V dropped 7 bases and J dropped 4; count of bases not matched to a gene: 5. The CDR3 sequence: CASTDRGLYEQYF. CDR3 sequence (DNA): TGTGCCAGCACCGACAGGGGGTTGTACGAGCAGTACTTC. The entire variable domain, with the rest obtained from reference TRBV2 and TRBJ2-7, is as follows: EPEVTQTPSHQVTQMGQEVILRCVPISNHLYFYWYRQILGQKVEFLVSFYNNEISEKSEIFDDQFSVERPDGSNFTLKIRSTKLEDSAMYFCASTDRGLYEQYFGPGTRLTVT.

The genes are TRBV27 and TRBJ2-7; D may be TRBD1 (6 bases). Germline CDR1 reads MNHEY; CDR2 reads SMNVEV (reference sequence). The germline V and J ends were trimmed by 5 bases and 4 bases, with 18 bases remaining between them. The CDR3 consists of 15 residues. CDR3 sequence: CASSLGLGQLYEQYF. In nucleotides, the CDR3 is TGTGCCAGCAGTCTAGGGTTAGGACAGTTATACGAGCAGTACTTC.

V usage is TRBV7-6 and J usage is TRBJ1-3; a weak D match, TRBD1 (5 bases). CDR1 and CDR2 from the germline V gene are SGHVS and FNYEAQ. The CDR3 covers 15 residues. Trimming shortened V by 1 base and J by 4 bases, and 11 bases separated the two germline ends. Written as DNA, the CDR3 is TGTGCCAGCAGCTTAGGCCCAGGGTACGGAAACACCATATATTTT. Encoded protein: CASSLGPGYGNTIYF.

The V and J genes are TRBV10-2 and TRBJ1-1; D uncertain. The V end was cut by 2 bases, the J end by 2 bases, with 0 bases between. The germline CDR1 and CDR2 sequences are WSHSY and SAAADI. This CDR3 contains 11 residues. The CDR3 sequence: CASSENTEAFF. The CDR3 bases are TGCGCCAGCAGTGAGAACACTGAAGCTTTCTTT.

The chain carries TRBV7-9 and TRBJ2-7; D gene uncertain. Per the germline V gene, CDR1 is SEHNR and CDR2 is FQNEAQ (reference sequence). This CDR3 spans 12 amino acids. V gave up 5 bases and J gave up 3 bases, with 8 bases separating them. In DNA form, the CDR3 reads TGTGCCAGCAGCCCGGACGGCTACGAGCAGTACTTC. Protein: CASSPDGYEQYF.